This T cell receptor (beta chain) appears in the sequencing data of a study of beta chain features in type 1 diabetes. CD45RO/CCR7/CD25/CD127/CD95/CD27 staining was used to isolate CD4+ naive, central memory, regulatory and stem cell-like memory cells by sorting. Sorting produced populations that all topped 95% purity. Study-wide results and caveats: Naive, central memory and Treg TCRB repertoires appeared more alike in patients than in healthy donors. In all four CD4+ subsets, TCRB CDR3 length was significantly, moderately reduced in type 1 diabetes.

This clone was seen more than once but under ten times. Its antigen is as yet unknown. The sequenced template was cDNA made from the entire isolated RNA. Using immunoSEQ multiplex PCR, the repertoire was profiled, and TCRdb retains in-frame clones only, with some absent. The repertoire holds around 140,000 clones, less than 11% seen once, with under 1.5% in the top ten. Germline CDR1 reads SGHTA; CDR2 reads FQGNSA. V shed 1 base and J shed 7 bases, with 8 bases lying between them. This CDR3 region has 14 residues. The rearrangement joins TRBV7-2 to TRBJ1-6; D gene ambiguous. This clonotype was obtained from a man between 18 and 35 years old in good health. The sample consisted of naive CD4+ T cells from blood. The CDR3, as DNA: TGTGCCAGCAGCTTAGATGTTTTAAATTCACCCCTCCACTTT. It is translated as CASSLDVLNSPLHF. Full variable domain (rest looked up from reference TRBV7-2 and TRBJ1-6): GAGVSQSPSNKVTEKGKDVELRCDPISGHTALYWYRQSLGQGLEFLIYFQGNSAPDKSGLPSDRFSAERTGGSVSTLTIQRTQQEDSAVYLCASSLDVLNSPLHFGNGTRLTVT.